The clone carrying this T cell receptor beta chain was detected only once. Its antigen remains unknown. Generated by immunoSEQ multiplex PCR, the TCRdb table keeps only in-frame clones and is missing some. The sample includes under 150,000 clones, 75% to 90% of them seen just once. These data originate in a study of radiation and T cells in renal cell carcinoma. General study results and limits: No pretreatment tumor biopsies were available for baseline clonotypes.

Time point indicated: blood 2 weeks post-SBRT. Treatment defined: 15 Gy SBRT to primary tumor, nephrectomy 4 weeks later. This specimen was blood, taken from a patient whose treatment included radiotherapy and nephrectomy. The source of this sequence is a woman aged 55-75 years with renal cell carcinoma.

CDR3 sequence reads: CASSFGAPYEQYF. CDR3 sequence (DNA): TGTGCCAGCTCTTTTGGGGCACCCTACGAGCAGTACTTC. The chain is built from TRBV6-6 and TRBJ2-7; D may be TRBD1 (5 bases). The CDR3 extends over 13 amino acids. V lost 8 bases to trimming and J lost 2 bases, with 13 bases between them. Germline CDR1 and CDR2: MNHNY and SVGAGI (reference sequence).